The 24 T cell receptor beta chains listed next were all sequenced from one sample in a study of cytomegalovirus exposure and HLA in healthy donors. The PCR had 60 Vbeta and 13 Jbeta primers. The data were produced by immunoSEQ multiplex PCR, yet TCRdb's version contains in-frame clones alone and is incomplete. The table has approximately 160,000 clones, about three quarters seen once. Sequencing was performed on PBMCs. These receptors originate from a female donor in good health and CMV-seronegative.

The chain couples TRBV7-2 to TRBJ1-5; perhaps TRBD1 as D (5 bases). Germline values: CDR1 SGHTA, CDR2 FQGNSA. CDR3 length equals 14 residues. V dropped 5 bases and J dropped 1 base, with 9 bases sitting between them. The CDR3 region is CASSQTDSNQPQHF. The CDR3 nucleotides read TGTGCCAGCAGCCAGACAGACAGCAATCAGCCCCAGCATTTT.

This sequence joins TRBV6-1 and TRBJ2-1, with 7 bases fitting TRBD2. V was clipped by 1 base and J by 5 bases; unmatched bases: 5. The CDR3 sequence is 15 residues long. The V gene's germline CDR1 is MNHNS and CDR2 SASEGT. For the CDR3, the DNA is TGTGCCAGCAGTGAAGTGGTAGCGGGCAACAATGAGCAGTTCTTC. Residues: CASSEVVAGNNEQFF.

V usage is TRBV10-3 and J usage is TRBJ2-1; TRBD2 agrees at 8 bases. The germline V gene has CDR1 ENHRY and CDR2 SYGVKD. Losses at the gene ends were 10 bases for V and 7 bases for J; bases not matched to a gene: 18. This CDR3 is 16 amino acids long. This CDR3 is CATLNSETSAQNEQFF. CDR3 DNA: TGTGCCACCCTTAACTCTGAGACTAGCGCCCAAAATGAGCAGTTCTTC.

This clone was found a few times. CDR3 residues: CASSINRGPEKLFF. CDR3 DNA: TGTGCCAGTAGTATCAACAGGGGTCCTGAAAAACTGTTTTTT. V usage is TRBV19 and J usage is TRBJ1-4, with 7 positions matching TRBD1. V was pared by 3 bases and J by 7 bases, with 5 bases of the junction left unmatched. CDR1 and CDR2 from the germline V gene are LNHDA and SQIVND (reference sequence). The CDR3 runs to 14 residues.

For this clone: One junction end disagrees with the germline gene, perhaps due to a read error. DNA for the CDR3: TGTGCCAGTAGGGGGGACAGCTCTGGGGCCAACGGCCTGACTTTC. This encodes CASRGDSSGANGLTF. The rearrangement joins TRBV19 to TRBJ2-6; 7 nucleotides agree with TRBD1. The CDR3 consists of 15 residues. Germline CDR1 LNHDA, CDR2 SQIVND (reference sequence). The full variable domain, in which reference TRBV19 and TRBJ2-6 provide the parts outside the CDR3, is DGGITQSPKYLFRKEGQNVTLSCEQNLNHDAMYWYRQDPGQGLRLIYYSQIVNDFQKGDIAEGYSVSREKKESFPLTVTSAQKNPTAFYLCASRGDSSGANGLTFGAGSRLTVL.

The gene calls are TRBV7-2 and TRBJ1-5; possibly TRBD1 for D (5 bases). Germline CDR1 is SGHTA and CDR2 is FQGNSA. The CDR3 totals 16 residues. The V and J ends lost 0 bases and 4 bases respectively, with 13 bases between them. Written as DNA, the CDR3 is TGTGCCAGCAGCTTAGCGAGGTCCGGGGGTAATCAGCCCCAGCATTTT. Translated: CASSLARSGGNQPQHF.

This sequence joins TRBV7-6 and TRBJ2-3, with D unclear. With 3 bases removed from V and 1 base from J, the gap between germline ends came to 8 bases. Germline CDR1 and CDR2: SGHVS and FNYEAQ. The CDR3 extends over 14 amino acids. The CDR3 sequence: CASSFTLGTDTQYF. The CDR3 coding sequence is TGTGCCAGCAGCTTTACTCTAGGCACAGATACGCAGTATTTT.

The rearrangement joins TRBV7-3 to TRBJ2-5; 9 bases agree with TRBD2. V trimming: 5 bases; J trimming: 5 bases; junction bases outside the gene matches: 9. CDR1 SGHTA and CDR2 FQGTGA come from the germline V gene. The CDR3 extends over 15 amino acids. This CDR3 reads CASSPNGLASETQYF. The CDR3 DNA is TGTGCCAGCAGCCCAAATGGACTAGCGAGTGAGACCCAGTACTTC.

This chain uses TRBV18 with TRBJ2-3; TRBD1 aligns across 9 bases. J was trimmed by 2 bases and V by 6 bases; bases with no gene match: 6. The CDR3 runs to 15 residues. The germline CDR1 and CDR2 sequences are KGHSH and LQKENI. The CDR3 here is CASSQQGAVTDTQYF. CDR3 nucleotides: TGTGCCAGCTCTCAACAGGGGGCCGTCACAGATACGCAGTATTTT.

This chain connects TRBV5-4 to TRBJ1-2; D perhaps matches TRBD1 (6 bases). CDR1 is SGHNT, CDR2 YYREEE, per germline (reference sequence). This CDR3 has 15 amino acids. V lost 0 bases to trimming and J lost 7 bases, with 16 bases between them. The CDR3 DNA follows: TGTGCCAGCAGCTTGGCCTTGAGGGGGATGCGTGGCTACACCTTC. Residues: CASSLALRGMRGYTF.

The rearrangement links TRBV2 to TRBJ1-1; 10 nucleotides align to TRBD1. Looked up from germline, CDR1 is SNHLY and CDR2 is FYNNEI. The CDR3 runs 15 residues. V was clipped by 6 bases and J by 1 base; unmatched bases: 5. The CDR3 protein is CASSRDRGANTEAFF. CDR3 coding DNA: TGTGCCAGCAGCCGGGACAGGGGCGCGAACACTGAAGCTTTCTTT.

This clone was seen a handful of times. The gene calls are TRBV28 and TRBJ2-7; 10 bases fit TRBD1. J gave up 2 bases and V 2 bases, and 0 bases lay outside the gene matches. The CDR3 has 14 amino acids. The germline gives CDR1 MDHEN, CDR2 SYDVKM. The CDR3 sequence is CASSLGQGAYEQYF. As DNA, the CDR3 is TGTGCCAGCAGTTTAGGACAGGGGGCCTACGAGCAGTACTTC.

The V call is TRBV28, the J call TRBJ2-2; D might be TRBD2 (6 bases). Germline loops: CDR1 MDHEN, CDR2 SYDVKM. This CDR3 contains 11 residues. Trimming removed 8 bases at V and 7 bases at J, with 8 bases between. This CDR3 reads CASRGNGELFF. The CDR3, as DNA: TGTGCCAGCCGGGGGAACGGGGAGCTGTTTTTT.

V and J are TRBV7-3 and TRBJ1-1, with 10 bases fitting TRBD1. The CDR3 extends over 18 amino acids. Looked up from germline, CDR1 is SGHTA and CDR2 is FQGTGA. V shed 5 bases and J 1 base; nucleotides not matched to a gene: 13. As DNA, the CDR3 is TGTGCCAGCAGCACCCAGGGACAGGGGATTGGCCGGAACACTGAAGCTTTCTTT. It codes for CASSTQGQGIGRNTEAFF.

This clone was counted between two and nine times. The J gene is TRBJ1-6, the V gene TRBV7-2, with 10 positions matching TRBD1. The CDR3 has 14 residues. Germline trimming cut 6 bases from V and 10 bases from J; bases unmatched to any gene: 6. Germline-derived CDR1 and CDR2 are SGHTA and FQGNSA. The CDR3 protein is CASRAGTGVSPLHF. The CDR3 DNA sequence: TGTGCCAGCAGGGCCGGGACAGGGGTGTCACCCCTCCACTTT.

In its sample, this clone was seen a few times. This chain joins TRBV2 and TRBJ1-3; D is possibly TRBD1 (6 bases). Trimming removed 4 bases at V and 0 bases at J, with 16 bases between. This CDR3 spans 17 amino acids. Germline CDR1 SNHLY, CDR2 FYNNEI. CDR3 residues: CASSGPGQRDSGNTIYF. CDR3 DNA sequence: TGTGCCAGCAGTGGACCGGGACAACGAGACTCTGGAAACACCATATATTTT.

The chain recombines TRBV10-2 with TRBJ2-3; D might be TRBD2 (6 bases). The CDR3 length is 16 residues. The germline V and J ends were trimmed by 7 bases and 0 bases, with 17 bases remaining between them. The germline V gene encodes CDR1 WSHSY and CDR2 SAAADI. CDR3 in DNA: TGCGCCAGCAAAACATCGACTAGTTGGAGCACAGATACGCAGTATTTT. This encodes CASKTSTSWSTDTQYF.

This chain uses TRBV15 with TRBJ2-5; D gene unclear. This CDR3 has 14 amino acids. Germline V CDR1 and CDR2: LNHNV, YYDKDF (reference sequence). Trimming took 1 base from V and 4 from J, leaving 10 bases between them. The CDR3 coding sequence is TGTGCCACCAGCAGAGTAACGGTTGCAGAGACCCAGTACTTC. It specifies CATSRVTVAETQYF.

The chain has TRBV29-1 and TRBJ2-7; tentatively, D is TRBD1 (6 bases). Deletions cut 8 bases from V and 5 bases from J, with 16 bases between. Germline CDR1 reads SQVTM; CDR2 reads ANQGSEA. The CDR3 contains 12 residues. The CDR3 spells CSSLGGFNEQYF. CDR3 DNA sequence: TGCAGCTCCCTAGGGGGATTCAACGAGCAGTACTTC.

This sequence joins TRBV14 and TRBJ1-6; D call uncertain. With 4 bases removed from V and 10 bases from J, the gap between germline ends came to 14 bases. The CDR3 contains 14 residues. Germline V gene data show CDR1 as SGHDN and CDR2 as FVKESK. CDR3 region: CASSPGPGGSPLHF. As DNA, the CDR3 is TGTGCCAGCAGCCCCGGGCCCGGAGGATCACCCCTCCACTTT.

CDR3 loop: CASSLGLMNTEAFF. Here the CDR3 DNA reads TGTGCCAGCAGTTTGGGACTCATGAACACTGAAGCTTTCTTT. V is TRBV28 and J is TRBJ1-1, with D possibly being TRBD1 (5 bases). Germline assignment: CDR1 MDHEN and CDR2 SYDVKM. The CDR3 has 14 residues. Trimming removed 3 bases at V and 0 bases at J, with 8 bases between.

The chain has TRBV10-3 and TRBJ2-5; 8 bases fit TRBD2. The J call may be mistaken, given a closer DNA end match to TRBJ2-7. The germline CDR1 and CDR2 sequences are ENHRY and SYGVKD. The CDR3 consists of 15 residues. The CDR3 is CAISEPAGALYEQYF. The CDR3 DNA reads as TGTGCCATCAGTGAGCCAGCGGGGGCTCTATACGAGCAGTACTTC.

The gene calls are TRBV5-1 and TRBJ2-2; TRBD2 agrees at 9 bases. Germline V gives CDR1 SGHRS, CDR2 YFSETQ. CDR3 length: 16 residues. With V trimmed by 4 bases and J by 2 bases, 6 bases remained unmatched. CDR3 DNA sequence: TGCGCCAGCAGCAACCAAGCGGGGGGAAACACCGGGGAGCTGTTTTTT. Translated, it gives CASSNQAGGNTGELFF.

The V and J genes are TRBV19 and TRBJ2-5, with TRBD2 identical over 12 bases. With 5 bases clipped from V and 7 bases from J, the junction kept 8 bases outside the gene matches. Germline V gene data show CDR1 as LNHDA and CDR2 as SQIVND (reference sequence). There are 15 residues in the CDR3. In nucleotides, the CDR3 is TGTGCCAGTAGTGGGGTGACTAGCGGGAGCGGGACCCAGTACTTC. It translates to CASSGVTSGSGTQYF.